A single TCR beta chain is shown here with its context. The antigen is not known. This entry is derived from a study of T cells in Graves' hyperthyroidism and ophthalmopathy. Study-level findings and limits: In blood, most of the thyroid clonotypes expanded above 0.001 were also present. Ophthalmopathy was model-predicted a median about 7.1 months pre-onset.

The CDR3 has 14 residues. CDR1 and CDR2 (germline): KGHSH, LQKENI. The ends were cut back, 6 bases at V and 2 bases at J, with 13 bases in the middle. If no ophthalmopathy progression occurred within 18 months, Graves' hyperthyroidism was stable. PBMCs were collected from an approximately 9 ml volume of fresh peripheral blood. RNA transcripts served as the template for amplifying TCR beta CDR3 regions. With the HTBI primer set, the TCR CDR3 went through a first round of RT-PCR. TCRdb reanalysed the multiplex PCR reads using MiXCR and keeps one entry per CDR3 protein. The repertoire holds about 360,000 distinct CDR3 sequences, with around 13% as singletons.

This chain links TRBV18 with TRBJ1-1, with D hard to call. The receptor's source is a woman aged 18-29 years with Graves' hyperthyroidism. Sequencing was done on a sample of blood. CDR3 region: CASSGSAGNTEAFF. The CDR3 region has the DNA TGTGCCAGCTCGGGATCGGCGGGTAACACTGAAGCTTTCTTT.